Described below is a single T cell receptor (beta chain) sequence and its context. The record originates from a study of blood T cell repertoires in COVID-19. About the research overall: In each case, the material was cDNA or gDNA derived from T cells, B-cell-depleted T cells, or PBMCs.

Generated by immunoSEQ multiplex PCR, the TCRdb table keeps only in-frame clones and is missing some. The repertoire holds tens of thousands of clones, with 75% to 90% as singletons. The CDR3 sequence is 19 residues long. Germline lookup yields CDR1 LGHDT and CDR2 YNNKEL (reference sequence). Trimming took 1 base from V and 3 from J, leaving 22 bases between them. This chain uses TRBV3-1 (or the pseudogene TRBV3-2) with TRBJ2-1; a weak D match, TRBD2 (6 bases). The sequence came from a human donor in a cohort sampled during active COVID-19. Sample: peripheral blood. CDR3 loop: CASSQGQFRTTKNYNEQFF. The CDR3 DNA reads TGTGCCAGCAGCCAAGGTCAATTCCGGACTACCAAAAACTACAATGAGCAGTTCTTC.